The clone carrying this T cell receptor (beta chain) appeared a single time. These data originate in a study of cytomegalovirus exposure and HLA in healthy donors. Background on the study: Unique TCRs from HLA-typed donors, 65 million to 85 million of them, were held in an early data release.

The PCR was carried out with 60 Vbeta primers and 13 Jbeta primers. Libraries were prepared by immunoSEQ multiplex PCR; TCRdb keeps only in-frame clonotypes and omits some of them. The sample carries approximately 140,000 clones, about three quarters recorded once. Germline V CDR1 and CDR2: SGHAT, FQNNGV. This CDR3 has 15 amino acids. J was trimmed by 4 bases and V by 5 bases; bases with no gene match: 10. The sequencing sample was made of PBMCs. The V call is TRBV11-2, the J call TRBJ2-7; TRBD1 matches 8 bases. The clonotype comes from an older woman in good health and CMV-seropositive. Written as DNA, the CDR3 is TGTGCCAGCAGCATAATGGACAGGGCTTTATACGAGCAGTACTTC. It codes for CASSIMDRALYEQYF.